This TCR beta chain was documented in a study of regulatory T cells in long-lasting Graves disease. Study-level findings and limits: Relative to new patients (approximately 1,000), persistent patients exhibited greater sharing of public clonotypes (about 3,000). The work looked only at peripheral blood and did not look at thyroid tissue. It was in persistent disease that TRBV28, TRBJ1-2 and TRBJ2-5 were favored.

TCR beta libraries were built with iRepertoire HTBI primers and Arm-PCR of CDR3 regions. One entry per CDR3 protein results from TCRdb running MiXCR on the multiplex PCR reads. The repertoire holds 350,000 to 500,000 distinct CDR3 sequences, roughly 23% seen once, with more than 13% in the top ten. This clonotype was seen at least ten times. Its target is unknown. Germline V gene lookup returns CDR1 SGHAT and CDR2 FQNNGV. This CDR3 has 14 amino acids. Trimming removed 5 bases from V and 1 base from J, with 8 bases in between. Indicated time point: persistent/refractory GD, antithyroid drugs over 5 years with positive TRAb. From RNA extracted from PBMCs, the TCR library was made. Blood from the periphery, approximately 8.5 milliliters in all, was drawn into EDTA tubes.

The sequencing used peripheral blood mononuclear cells (PBMCs), collected when the disease was refractory, from a patient treated with antithyroid drugs. The source of this sequence is a female donor with Graves disease. The chain carries TRBV11-2 and TRBJ2-2; a weak D match, TRBD1 (5 bases). As DNA, the CDR3 is TGTGCCAGCAGCCAGACAGTGAACACCGGGGAGCTGTTTTTT. It encodes CASSQTVNTGELFF.